The 10 T cell receptor beta chains below all came from one sample that was sequenced in a study of T cell responses to AZD1222 COVID-19 vaccine. TCRdb's copy holds only in-frame clones and misses some; the assay was immunoSEQ multiplex PCR. This sample yields just under 100,000 clones, of which nearly 90% are seen a single time; less than 3.5% belongs to the top ten. Sample: peripheral blood, taken on day 0 of AZD1222 vaccination. These receptors all come from an adult in good health.

The chain combines TRBV4-2 with TRBJ2-3; no clear D. The CDR3 has 14 amino acids. Germline CDR1 and CDR2: LGHNA and YNFKEQ. Trimming stripped 2 bases from V and 2 bases from J, with 8 bases between. The CDR3 loop is CASSQLAVTDTQYF. The CDR3 nucleotides are TGTGCCAGCAGCCAACTGGCGGTCACAGATACGCAGTATTTT.

J is TRBJ1-3 and V is TRBV7-2; the D is unclear. The CDR3 contains 16 residues. The ends were cut back, 2 bases at V and 0 bases at J, with 11 bases in the middle. Germline assignment: CDR1 SGHTA and CDR2 FQGNSA. CDR3 sequence: CASSLFPDSSGNTIYF. The CDR3 DNA is TGTGCCAGCAGCTTATTTCCGGACTCCTCTGGAAACACCATATATTTT.

J is TRBJ2-1 and V is TRBV6-2 or TRBV6-3; 8 positions match TRBD2. This CDR3 comprises 18 residues. The germline V gene encodes CDR1 MNHEY and CDR2 SVGEGT. Trimming cost V 0 bases and J 4 bases; bases outside gene matches: 11. Here the CDR3 reads CASSYSPPAGGIYNEQFF. The CDR3 DNA reads as TGTGCCAGCAGTTACTCCCCCCCTGCGGGGGGCATTTACAATGAGCAGTTCTTC.

This chain uses TRBV12-5 with TRBJ1-2; no firm D call. V was shortened by 6 bases and J by 2 bases, with 13 bases between the two germline ends. This CDR3 has 14 residues. The germline V gene has CDR1 LGHNT and CDR2 FRNRAP. This CDR3 is CASGPPAGNYGYTF. The CDR3 bases are TGTGCTAGTGGCCCCCCTGCCGGGAACTATGGCTACACCTTC.

By share, this clone ranks as medium-sized (0.01 to 0.1%). The chain combines TRBV6-4 with TRBJ2-3; the match to TRBD2 covers 7 bases. Germline CDR1 is MRHNA and CDR2 is SNTAGT. The V gene end was trimmed by 4 bases and the J gene end by 0 bases; junction bases not matched to a gene: 4. The CDR3 has 15 residues. The CDR3 sequence is CASSAGTTSTDTQYF. For the CDR3, the DNA is TGTGCCAGCAGTGCCGGGACTACTAGCACAGATACGCAGTATTTT.

The V and J genes are TRBV5-8 and TRBJ2-1, with a weak D call TRBD2 (5 bases). The CDR3 loop spans 15 amino acids. Germline CDR1 reads SGHTS; CDR2 reads YDEGEE. V was clipped by 4 bases and J by 4 bases, with 15 bases between them. The CDR3 DNA reads TGTGCCAGCAGCCCCCTAGCAGAATATTACAATGAGCAGTTCTTC. It codes for CASSPLAEYYNEQFF.

The V and J genes are TRBV3-1 (or the pseudogene TRBV3-2) and TRBJ1-6; TRBD1 is a possible D gene (5 bases). The CDR3 length is 14 residues. Deletions cut 4 bases from V and 7 bases from J, with 11 bases between. The germline gives CDR1 LGHDT, CDR2 YNNKEL (reference sequence). The CDR3 spells CASSPGTVNSPLHF. In DNA form, the CDR3 reads TGTGCCAGCAGCCCCGGGACGGTGAATTCACCCCTCCACTTT.

The chain joins TRBV20-1 to TRBJ1-2; D not certain. V shed 6 bases and J shed 5 bases, with 10 bases lying between them. The CDR3 totals 11 residues. Germline lookup yields CDR1 DFQATT and CDR2 SNEGSKA (reference sequence). CDR3 amino acids: CSASPGYGYTF. CDR3 nucleotide sequence: TGCAGTGCCAGCCCCGGTTATGGCTACACCTTC.

V is TRBV6-5 and J is TRBJ2-3; TRBD1 agrees at 10 bases. The CDR3 loop spans 15 amino acids. Germline trimming cut 6 bases from V and 5 bases from J; bases unmatched to any gene: 8. CDR1 MNHEY and CDR2 SVGAGI come from the germline V gene. CDR3 loop: CASRRGTGDVDTQYF. The CDR3, as DNA: TGTGCCAGCAGACGCGGGACAGGGGACGTAGATACGCAGTATTTT.

The chain links TRBV11-2 to TRBJ1-2; D unclear. V lost 1 base, J lost 7 bases, and 10 bases lay in between. Germline V gene lookup returns CDR1 SGHAT and CDR2 FQNNGV. The CDR3 contains 13 residues. CDR3 protein: CASSLAVLGGYTF. The CDR3 DNA is TGTGCCAGCAGCTTAGCCGTCCTGGGTGGCTACACCTTC.